The rows below give T cell receptor beta chains drawn from one sample of a study of blood T cell repertoires in COVID-19. Clones were sequenced by immunoSEQ multiplex PCR, and TCRdb holds only the in-frame ones, with some missing. The sample holds 200,000 or so clones, 70% to 90% seen once. Sequences were obtained from peripheral blood. The receptors come from a human donor with active or convalescent COVID-19. The donor label of this sample is uncertain. Each CDR3 is given with its conserved first and last residue. D genes are given only for firm matches. Part of the rows lack a size; the others show once, few, many or a class for expanded clones.

>.|.|TRBV4-3|TRBJ1-5
CASSQEAEQPQHF
TGCGCCAGCAGCCAAGAAGCTGAACAGCCCCAGCATTTT
>TRBD2|.|TRBV5-1|TRBJ2-4
CATQEKGLADIQYF
TGCGCCACCCAGGAGAAGGGACTAGCGGACATTCAGTACTTC
>TRBD1|.|TRBV19|TRBJ2-1
CASSIWTGNEQFF
TGTGCCAGTAGTATTTGGACAGGCAATGAGCAGTTCTTC
>.|.|TRBV5-6|TRBJ1-2
CASSLGGRGLDGYTF
TGTGCCAGCAGCTTGGGAGGCAGGGGCCTGGATGGCTACACCTTC
>.|.|TRBV19|TRBJ2-1
CASSLTGITYNEQFF
TGTGCCAGTAGCCTTACAGGGATAACCTACAATGAGCAGTTCTTC
>.|.|TRBV12-3/TRBV12-4|TRBJ2-2
CASSTGTGELFF
TGTGCCAGCAGCACAGGGACCGGGGAGCTGTTTTTT
>TRBD1|.|TRBV5-1|TRBJ1-2
CASRRPEQGVPGYTF
TGCGCCAGCAGGAGGCCCGAACAGGGGGTGCCTGGCTACACCTTC
>TRBD1|.|TRBV7-9|TRBJ2-3
CASSLAGQGAKDTQYF
TGTGCCAGCAGCTTAGCCGGGCAGGGGGCAAAAGATACGCAGTATTTT
>.|.|TRBV7-9|TRBJ1-5
CASSFGGLGGPQHF
TGTGCCAGCAGCTTCGGGGGGTTGGGGGGACCCCAGCATTTT
>TRBD1|medium-sized|TRBV6-1|TRBJ1-2
CASSGSYRGVYYGYTF
TGTGCCAGCAGTGGTAGCTACAGGGGGGTGTACTATGGCTACACCTTC
>.|.|TRBV29-1|TRBJ1-4
CSVEGAANEKLFF
TGCAGCGTAGAGGGAGCGGCTAATGAAAAACTGTTTTTT
>.|.|TRBV6-2/TRBV6-3|TRBJ2-7
CASSRTSYSYEQYF
TGTGCCAGCAGTAGGACTTCCTACTCCTACGAGCAGTACTTC
>.|.|TRBV4-1|TRBJ1-1
CASSQEGGTRTEAFF
TGCGCCAGCAGCCAAGAGGGAGGGACCAGAACTGAAGCTTTCTTT
>TRBD1|.|TRBV9|TRBJ2-1
CASSVGQGSNEQFF
TGTGCCAGCAGCGTAGGACAGGGATCCAATGAGCAGTTCTTC
>.|.|TRBV3-1/TRBV3-2|TRBJ2-7
CASSPLYEQYF
TGTGCCAGCAGCCCCCTCTACGAGCAGTACTTC
>TRBD1|.|TRBV19|TRBJ2-5
CASSIRMTGWETQYF
TGTGCCAGTAGTATCCGAATGACAGGGTGGGAGACCCAGTACTTC
>.|.|TRBV29-1|TRBJ1-2
CSVGGTNYGYTF
TGCAGCGTTGGAGGCACAAACTATGGCTACACCTTC
>TRBD2|few|TRBV28|TRBJ2-7
CASSPRLASSYEQYF
TGTGCCAGCAGTCCCCGACTAGCGAGCTCCTACGAGCAGTACTTC